This T cell receptor beta chain emerged from a study of cytomegalovirus exposure and HLA in healthy donors. Study context: Early released data comprised around 80 million unique TCRs from HLA-typed donors.

While unrecorded immune exposures were likely, the donors were nominally healthy when sampled. The CDR3 is 16 amino acids. With 3 bases clipped from V and 9 bases from J, the junction kept 11 bases outside the gene matches. Germline assignment: CDR1 LNHDA and CDR2 SQIVND (reference sequence). It was with 60 Vbeta and 13 Jbeta primers that the PCR ran. Profiled with immunoSEQ multiplex PCR; TCRdb holds only in-frame clones, not every one. This sample's clone table lists some 110,000 clones. The receptor's source is a man aged 25-40 years in good health and CMV-seronegative. This chain uses TRBV19 with TRBJ2-1; 10 bases are shared with TRBD2. The source material was PBMCs. The CDR3 coding sequence is TGTGCCAGTAGTATCCAGTCAGCGGGGGGGCCGGGTGAGCAGTTCTTC. Translating gives CASSIQSAGGPGEQFF.